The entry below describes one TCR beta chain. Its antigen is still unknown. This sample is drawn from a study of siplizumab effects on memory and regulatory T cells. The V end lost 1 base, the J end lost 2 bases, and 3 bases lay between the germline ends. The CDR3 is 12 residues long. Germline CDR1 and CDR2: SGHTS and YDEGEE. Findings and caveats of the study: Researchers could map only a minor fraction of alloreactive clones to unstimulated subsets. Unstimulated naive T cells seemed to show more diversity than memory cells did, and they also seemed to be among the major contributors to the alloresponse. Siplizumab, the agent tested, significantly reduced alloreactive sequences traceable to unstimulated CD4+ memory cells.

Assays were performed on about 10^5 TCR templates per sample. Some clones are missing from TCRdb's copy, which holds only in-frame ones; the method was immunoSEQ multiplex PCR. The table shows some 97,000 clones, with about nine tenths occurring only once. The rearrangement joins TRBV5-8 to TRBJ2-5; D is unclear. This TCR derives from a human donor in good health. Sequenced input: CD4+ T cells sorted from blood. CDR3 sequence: CASSLYQETQYF. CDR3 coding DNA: TGTGCCAGCAGCTTGTATCAAGAGACCCAGTACTTC.